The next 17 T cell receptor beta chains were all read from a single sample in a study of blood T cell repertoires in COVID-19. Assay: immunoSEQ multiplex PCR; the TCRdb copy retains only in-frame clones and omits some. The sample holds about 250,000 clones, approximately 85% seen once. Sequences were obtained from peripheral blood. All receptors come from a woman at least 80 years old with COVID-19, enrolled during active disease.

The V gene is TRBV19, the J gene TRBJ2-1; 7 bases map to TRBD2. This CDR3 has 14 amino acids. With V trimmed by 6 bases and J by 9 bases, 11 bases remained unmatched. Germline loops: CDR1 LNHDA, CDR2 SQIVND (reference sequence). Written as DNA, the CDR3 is TGTGCCAGTAGCAGCGGGGAAGCCTTCAGTGAGCAGTTCTTC. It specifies CASSSGEAFSEQFF.

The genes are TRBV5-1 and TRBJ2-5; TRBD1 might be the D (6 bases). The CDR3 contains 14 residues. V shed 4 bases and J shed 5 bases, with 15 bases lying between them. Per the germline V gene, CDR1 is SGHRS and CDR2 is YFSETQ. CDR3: CASSPGHREETQYF. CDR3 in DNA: TGCGCCAGCAGCCCGGGACACAGGGAGGAGACCCAGTACTTC.

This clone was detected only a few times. In nucleotides, the CDR3 is TGTGCCAGCTCACTTCCGGGGAACTACGAGCAGTACGTC. Protein: CASSLPGNYEQYV. The chain has TRBV18 and TRBJ2-7; perhaps TRBD2 as D (5 bases). Trimming took 4 bases from V and 3 from J, leaving 10 bases between them. The germline gives CDR1 KGHSH, CDR2 LQKENI. This CDR3 is built from 13 residues.

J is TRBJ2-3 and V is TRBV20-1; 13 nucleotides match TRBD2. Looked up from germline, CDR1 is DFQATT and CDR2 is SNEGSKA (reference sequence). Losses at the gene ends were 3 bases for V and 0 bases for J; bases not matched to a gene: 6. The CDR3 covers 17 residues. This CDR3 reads CSASSLAGGRSTDTQYF. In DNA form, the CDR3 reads TGCAGTGCTAGTTCACTAGCGGGGGGGCGGAGCACAGATACGCAGTATTTT.

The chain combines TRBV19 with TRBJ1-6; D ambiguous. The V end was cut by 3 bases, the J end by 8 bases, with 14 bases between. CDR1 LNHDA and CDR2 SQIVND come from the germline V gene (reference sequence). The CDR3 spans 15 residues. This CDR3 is CASSIGFLTDSPLHF. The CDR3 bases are TGTGCCAGTAGTATCGGGTTTCTTACCGATTCACCCCTCCACTTT.

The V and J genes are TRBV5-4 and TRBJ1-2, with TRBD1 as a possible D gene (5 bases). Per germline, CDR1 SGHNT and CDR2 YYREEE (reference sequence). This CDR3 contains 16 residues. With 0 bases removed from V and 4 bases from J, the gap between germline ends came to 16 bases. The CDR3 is CASSLAVSGLSYGYTF. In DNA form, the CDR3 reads TGTGCCAGCAGCTTGGCGGTTTCGGGACTTTCCTATGGCTACACCTTC.

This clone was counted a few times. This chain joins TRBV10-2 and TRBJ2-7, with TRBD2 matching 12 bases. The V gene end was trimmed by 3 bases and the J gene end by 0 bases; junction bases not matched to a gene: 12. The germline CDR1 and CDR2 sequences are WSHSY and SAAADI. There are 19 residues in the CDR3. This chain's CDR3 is CASSDPPGLAGPSSYEQYV. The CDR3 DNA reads TGCGCCAGCAGTGACCCGCCAGGACTAGCGGGGCCCAGCTCCTACGAGCAGTACGTC.

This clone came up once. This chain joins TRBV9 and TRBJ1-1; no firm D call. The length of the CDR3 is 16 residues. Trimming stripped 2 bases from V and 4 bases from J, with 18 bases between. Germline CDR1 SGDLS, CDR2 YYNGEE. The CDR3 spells CASSVVEVGLGTEAFF. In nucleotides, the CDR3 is TGTGCCAGCAGCGTTGTCGAGGTTGGGTTAGGCACTGAAGCTTTCTTT.

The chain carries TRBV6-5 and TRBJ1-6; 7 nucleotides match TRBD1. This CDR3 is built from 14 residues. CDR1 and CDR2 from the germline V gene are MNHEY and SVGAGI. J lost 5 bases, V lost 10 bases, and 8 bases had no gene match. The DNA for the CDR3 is TGTGCCACCCAGGCAGGGACAGATAATTCACCCCTCCACTTT. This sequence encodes CATQAGTDNSPLHF.

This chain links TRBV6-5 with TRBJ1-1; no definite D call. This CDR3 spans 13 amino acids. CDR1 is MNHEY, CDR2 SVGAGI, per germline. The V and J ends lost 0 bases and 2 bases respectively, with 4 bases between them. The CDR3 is CASSYSYNTEAFF. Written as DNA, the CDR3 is TGTGCCAGCAGTTACTCGTATAACACTGAAGCTTTCTTT.

The CDR3 spells CASSEVMGPGQPQHF. The CDR3, as DNA: TGTGCCAGCAGTGAAGTAATGGGGCCCGGTCAGCCCCAGCATTTT. The V call is TRBV6-1, the J call TRBJ1-5; TRBD1 is a possible D gene (5 bases). The CDR3 runs 15 residues. Germline V lookup: CDR1 MNHNS, CDR2 SASEGT. Trimming removed 1 base from V and 6 bases from J, with 13 bases in between.

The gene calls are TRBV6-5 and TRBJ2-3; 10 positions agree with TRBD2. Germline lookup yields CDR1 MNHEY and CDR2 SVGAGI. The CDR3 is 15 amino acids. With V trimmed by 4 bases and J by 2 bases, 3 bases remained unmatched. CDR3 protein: CASSWTSGFTDTQYF. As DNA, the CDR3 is TGTGCCAGCAGTTGGACTAGCGGCTTCACAGATACGCAGTATTTT.

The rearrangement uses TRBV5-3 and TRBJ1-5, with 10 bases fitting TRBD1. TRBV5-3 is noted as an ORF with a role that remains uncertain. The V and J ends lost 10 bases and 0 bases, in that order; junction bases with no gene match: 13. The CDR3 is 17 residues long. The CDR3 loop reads CAPKADRGCDSNQPQHF. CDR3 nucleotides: TGTGCCCCGAAAGCGGACAGGGGGTGTGATAGCAATCAGCCCCAGCATTTT.

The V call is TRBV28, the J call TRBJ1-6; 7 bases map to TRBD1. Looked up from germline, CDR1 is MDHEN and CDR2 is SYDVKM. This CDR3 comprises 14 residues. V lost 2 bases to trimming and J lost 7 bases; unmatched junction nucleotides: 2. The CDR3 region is CASSLGQENSPLHF. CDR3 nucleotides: TGTGCCAGCAGTTTAGGACAGGAGAATTCACCCCTCCACTTT.

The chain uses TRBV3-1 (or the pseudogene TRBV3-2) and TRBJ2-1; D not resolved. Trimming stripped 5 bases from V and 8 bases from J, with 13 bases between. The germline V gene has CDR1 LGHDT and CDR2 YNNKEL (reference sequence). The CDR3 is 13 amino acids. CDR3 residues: CASSFRGGDEQFF. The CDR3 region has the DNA TGTGCCAGCAGCTTCCGAGGCGGCGATGAGCAGTTCTTC.

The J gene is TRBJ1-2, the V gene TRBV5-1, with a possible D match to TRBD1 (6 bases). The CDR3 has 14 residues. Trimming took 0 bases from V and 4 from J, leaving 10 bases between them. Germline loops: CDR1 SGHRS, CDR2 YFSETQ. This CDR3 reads CASSLGQASYGYTF. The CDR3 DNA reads TGCGCCAGCAGCTTGGGACAGGCTAGCTATGGCTACACCTTC.

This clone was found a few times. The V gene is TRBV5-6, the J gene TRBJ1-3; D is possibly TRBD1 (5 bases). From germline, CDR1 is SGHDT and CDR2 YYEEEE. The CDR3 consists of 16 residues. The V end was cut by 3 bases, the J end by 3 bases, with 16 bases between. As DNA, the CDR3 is TGTGCCAGCAGCTGGGGGGATAGAGACCTTGGAAACACCATATATTTT. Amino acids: CASSWGDRDLGNTIYF.